This TCR beta chain was sequenced for a study of CD8 T cells in Susac syndrome. Study as a whole: Blood was drawn from patients with Susac syndrome. At that point, they were therapy-naive, on corticosteroids, or on intravenous immunoglobulin alone.

About this clonotype itself: Its antigen is currently unknown.

With random hexamers, reverse transcription was performed on about 0.5 to 1 ug of RNA. TCR beta CDR3 was amplified by immunoSEQ covering 54 Vbeta and 13 Jbeta. TCRdb reprocessed the immunoSEQ multiplex PCR reads with MiXCR, giving one entry per CDR3 protein. The sample contains roughly 200,000 distinct CDR3 sequences, around 94% of which appear only once. Findings and caveats of the study: The CD4+ T cell repertoires from Susac syndrome exhibited no clonal expansion. The authors acknowledged that their TCR sequencing and HLA analysis involved a relatively small number of individuals.

The source is a human donor with Susac syndrome. Source material: CD4+ T cells from PBMCs.

In DNA, the CDR3 is TGTGCCAGCAGACTAGGATTAGCGGAACCAGATACGCAGTATTTT. Its translation: CASRLGLAEPDTQYF. The rearrangement links TRBV9 to TRBJ2-3; tentatively, D is TRBD2 (6 bases). The germline V gene encodes CDR1 SGDLS and CDR2 YYNGEE. CDR3 length equals 15 residues. V lost 5 bases and J 4 bases, leaving 17 bases between the germline ends.